The 31 T cell receptor beta chains below all came from one sample that was sequenced in a study of human CD8 memory T cell subsets (dated by TCRdb to between 2020 and 2021). Early differentiated memory cells that were CCR7+ PD-1+ TIGIT+ and had dysfunctional, exhausted-like traits were classified as progenitor exhausted-like memory CD8+ T cells (TPEX). Sequencing instrument: NextSeq 550. A Human TCR Profiling Kit was used to prepare UMI-labeled 5' RACE TCRbeta libraries. TCRdb reprocessed the reads, and each CDR3 protein sequence is entered once, without DNA. This specimen's table enumerates almost 7,500 distinct CDR3 sequences. Roughly 25% of the sample lies in the top ten. What was sequenced was CD8+ T cells from PBMCs. These receptors all stem from a human donor in good health.

V usage is TRBV4-1 and J usage is TRBJ2-7. The V gene's germline CDR1 is MGHRA and CDR2 YSYEKL. The CDR3 spans 13 residues. The chain's CDR3 is CASSDVGYDEQYF.

In terms of frequency, this clonotype is medium-sized (0.01 to 0.1%). The J gene is TRBJ2-1, the V gene TRBV20-1; lacking DNA, the TRBD2 call made by TCRdb goes unchecked. The germline CDR1 and CDR2 sequences are DFQATT and SNEGSKA (reference sequence). The CDR3 loop spans 16 amino acids. This CDR3 reads CSARPILGLAWNEQFF.

Judged by frequency, this clonotype is large. The chain couples TRBV29-1 to TRBJ2-7; TCRdb lists TRBD2, though no DNA is available to test this call. Germline loops: CDR1 SQVTM, CDR2 ANQGSEA. The CDR3 contains 17 residues. CDR3 residues: CSVDGPTSGTTNIEQYF.

The rearrangement joins TRBV28 to TRBJ2-5; TCRdb calls TRBD1, which cannot be checked without DNA. This CDR3 region has 13 residues. The V gene's germline CDR1 is MDHEN and CDR2 SYDVKM. The CDR3 is CASSPEMEETQYF.

Judged by frequency, this clonotype is medium-sized. CDR3 sequence reads: CASSTGGTPSGEQYF. The V and J genes are TRBV9 and TRBJ2-7; TCRdb calls TRBD1, which cannot be checked without DNA. The CDR3 runs 15 residues. The V gene's germline CDR1 is SGDLS and CDR2 YYNGEE.

V and J are TRBV2 and TRBJ2-3; the D gene TCRdb calls, TRBD1, cannot be checked with no DNA. Per germline, CDR1 SNHLY and CDR2 FYNNEI. This CDR3 is 19 amino acids long. CDR3 sequence reads: CASSGEYRPGTGAPDTQYF. The full variable domain, rest sourced from reference TRBV2 and TRBJ2-3, is EPEVTQTPSHQVTQMGQEVILRCVPISNHLYFYWYRQILGQKVEFLVSFYNNEISEKSEIFDDQFSVERPDGSNFTLKIRSTKLEDSAMYFCASSGEYRPGTGAPDTQYFGPGTRLTVL.

By frequency, this clonotype registers large. This rearrangement joins TRBV7-9 to TRBJ2-1; checking the TCRdb D call of TRBD2 is not possible without DNA. Germline loops: CDR1 SEHNR, CDR2 FQNEAQ (reference sequence). The CDR3 is 15 residues long. The CDR3 reads CASSSTSGLRDEQFF.

Frequency places this clonotype as medium-sized. This chain joins TRBV28 and TRBJ2-7; TCRdb calls TRBD1, which cannot be checked without DNA. This CDR3 is 17 amino acids long. Germline V lookup: CDR1 MDHEN, CDR2 SYDVKM. CDR3 sequence: CASSYLRTEAGEGEQYF.

Measured by frequency, this clonotype is medium-sized. The chain uses TRBV5-1 and TRBJ2-7. The CDR3 runs 11 residues. The germline V gene encodes CDR1 SGHRS and CDR2 YFSETQ. The CDR3 reads CASSLADEQYF. Based on the CDR3 plus reference TRBV5-1 and TRBJ2-7, the full variable domain is KAGVTQTPRYLIKTRGQQVTLSCSPISGHRSVSWYQQTPGQGLQFLFEYFSETQRNKGNFPGRFSGRQFSNSRSEMNVSTLELGDSALYLCASSLADEQYFGPGTRLTVT.

The chain combines TRBV4-1 with TRBJ2-7; TCRdb outputs TRBD1, but without DNA this stays unchecked. Germline lookup yields CDR1 MGHRA and CDR2 YSYEKL. CDR3 length: 15 amino acids. The CDR3 region is CASSLGQGVSYEQYF.

The CDR3 loop is CASSASLGRELGETQYF. The chain uses TRBV6-1 and TRBJ2-5; with no DNA, the TCRdb D assignment of TRBD2 cannot be verified. Per germline, CDR1 MNHNS and CDR2 SASEGT. The CDR3 covers 17 residues.

J is TRBJ2-7 and V is TRBV5-4; TCRdb reports TRBD2, a call that lacks DNA to check it against. Germline assignment: CDR1 SGHNT and CDR2 YYREEE (reference sequence). This CDR3 is 15 amino acids long. CDR3 in amino acids: CASSLVPSGGYEQYF.

The J gene is TRBJ2-7, the V gene TRBV2; TCRdb lists TRBD2, though no DNA is available to test this call. This CDR3 has 12 amino acids. Germline CDR1 SNHLY, CDR2 FYNNEI. CDR3 residues: CASSGGLYEQYF.

V usage is TRBV6-5 and J usage is TRBJ1-2. CDR1 and CDR2 from the germline V gene are MNHEY and SVGAGI. The CDR3 length is 14 residues. CDR3 amino acids: CASSPNNQNYGYTF.

The gene calls are TRBV20-1 and TRBJ2-5; TCRdb's D call of TRBD1 is untestable without DNA. The CDR3 is 16 amino acids. Germline V CDR1 and CDR2: DFQATT, SNEGSKA (reference sequence). The CDR3 protein is CSARDLTGEVGETQYF.

The gene calls are TRBV7-9 and TRBJ2-7; the D call of TRBD1 rests on TCRdb alone, since no DNA is present to check it. Looked up from germline, CDR1 is SEHNR and CDR2 is FQNEAQ (reference sequence). The CDR3 loop spans 17 amino acids. The CDR3 region is CASSLVDGTGDNYEQYF.

The genes are TRBV4-1 and TRBJ1-1; TCRdb's D call of TRBD1 is untestable without DNA. Looked up from germline, CDR1 is MGHRA and CDR2 is YSYEKL. The CDR3 sequence is 17 residues long. CDR3 loop: CASSQDPSRAVYTEAFF.

The gene calls are TRBV2 and TRBJ1-3; TCRdb gives TRBD1 as the D gene, but with no DNA this cannot be confirmed. Germline V gene lookup returns CDR1 SNHLY and CDR2 FYNNEI. The CDR3 length is 13 residues. The CDR3 loop is CASRRTDRNTIYF.

The rearrangement joins TRBV28 to TRBJ2-1; TCRdb proposes TRBD2, but this gene call is untestable without DNA. The CDR3 contains 15 residues. CDR1 and CDR2 from the germline V gene are MDHEN and SYDVKM. The CDR3 here is CASSLQAGGYNEQFF.

This clonotype shows up as medium-sized (0.01 to 0.1%) by frequency. This sequence joins TRBV24-1 and TRBJ2-2; the D call from TCRdb, TRBD1, cannot be confirmed without DNA. The CDR3 sequence is 14 residues long. Looked up from germline, CDR1 is KGHDR and CDR2 is SFDVKD. CDR3 sequence reads: CATSEQENTGELFF.

The rearrangement uses TRBV7-9 and TRBJ2-7; TCRdb's D gene call, TRBD2, goes unchecked for lack of DNA. The CDR3 extends over 16 amino acids. Germline V gene data show CDR1 as SEHNR and CDR2 as FQNEAQ (reference sequence). The CDR3 loop is CASSLSSGRKSYEQYF.

The chain is built from TRBV6-6 and TRBJ2-2; with no DNA, the TCRdb D assignment of TRBD2 cannot be verified. CDR3 length: 17 residues. Germline values: CDR1 MNHNY, CDR2 SVGAGI (reference sequence). CDR3 sequence: CASSDLAGGLNTGELFF.

The J gene is TRBJ1-1, the V gene TRBV19; no DNA is available, so the TRBD1 call from TCRdb remains unchecked. Germline V lookup: CDR1 LNHDA, CDR2 SQIVND (reference sequence). The CDR3 spans 18 residues. CDR3 in amino acids: CASRDGTGGAFNVAEAFF.

The chain is built from TRBV29-1 and TRBJ2-1. Germline V gene data show CDR1 as SQVTM and CDR2 as ANQGSEA. The CDR3 extends over 14 amino acids. This chain's CDR3 is CSVVFKSSYNEQFF.

The chain links TRBV14 to TRBJ1-6; TCRdb outputs TRBD1, but without DNA this stays unchecked. The germline V gene has CDR1 SGHDN and CDR2 FVKESK. The CDR3 runs 14 residues. The CDR3 loop is CASSQLTGLSPLHF.

CDR3 sequence: CASSLLGETQYF. The rearrangement uses TRBV5-1 and TRBJ2-5. The germline V gene encodes CDR1 SGHRS and CDR2 YFSETQ. The CDR3 covers 12 residues.

The V call is TRBV5-1, the J call TRBJ2-7; TCRdb names TRBD2, which stays unverified in the absence of DNA. Looked up from germline, CDR1 is SGHRS and CDR2 is YFSETQ. The CDR3 is made up of 14 amino acids. The CDR3 here is CASSLVIAGYEQYF.

The V call is TRBV5-4, the J call TRBJ2-7; TCRdb outputs TRBD1, but without DNA this stays unchecked. CDR1 and CDR2 (germline): SGHNT, YYREEE (reference sequence). The CDR3 is 15 amino acids. This chain's CDR3 is CASSGGETPFYEQYF.

This clonotype is labeled medium-sized (0.01 to 0.1%) based on frequency. The chain joins TRBV7-9 to TRBJ1-2; TCRdb outputs TRBD1, but without DNA this stays unchecked. This CDR3 spans 13 amino acids. The germline gives CDR1 SEHNR, CDR2 FQNEAQ (reference sequence). The CDR3 loop is CASSPPRIYGYTF.

This chain links TRBV27 with TRBJ1-1; TCRdb indicates TRBD1, and absent DNA this call remains unverified. The CDR3 covers 16 residues. Germline values: CDR1 MNHEY, CDR2 SMNVEV (reference sequence). The CDR3 protein is CASSSRTGSGITEAFF.

The genes are TRBV7-3 and TRBJ2-1; without DNA, the TCRdb call of TRBD2 cannot be checked. CDR3 length equals 14 residues. The V gene's germline CDR1 is SGHTA and CDR2 FQGTGA. The CDR3: CASNAGGPYNEQFF.